The 29 T cell receptor beta chains in this list originate from one sample, sequenced in a study of blood T cells in healthy people across ages. Through a sample-barcoded 5' primer and a J-beta primer mix, a second PCR was run for about 7 to 12 cycles. TCRdb redid the calling of the 5' RACE reads with MiXCR, one entry per CDR3 protein. This sample yields 500,000 to 600,000 distinct CDR3 sequences, of which roughly 29% are seen a single time; 18% belongs to the top ten. The source material was blood. These receptors all come from a woman in her seventies in good health.

The chain links TRBV20-1 to TRBJ2-3, with 9 bases lining up with TRBD1. The V gene's germline CDR1 is DFQATT and CDR2 SNEGSKA (reference sequence). The CDR3 totals 14 residues. Trimming took 6 bases from V and 4 from J; bases not matched to a gene: 8. The CDR3 sequence: CSASGTGRADTQYF. CDR3 DNA: TGCAGTGCCTCCGGGACAGGGCGAGCAGATACGCAGTATTTT.

J is TRBJ2-2 and V is TRBV7-9, with 8 bases lining up with TRBD2. J gave up 3 bases and V 1 base, and 4 bases lay outside the gene matches. Germline values: CDR1 SEHNR, CDR2 FQNEAQ (reference sequence). There are 16 residues in the CDR3. The CDR3 protein is CASSLGGSGDTGELFF. The CDR3 DNA sequence: TGTGCCAGCAGCTTAGGCGGTAGCGGGGACACCGGGGAGCTGTTTTTT.

This clonotype has a handful of counts. This rearrangement joins TRBV20-1 to TRBJ1-1, with TRBD1 matching 7 bases. Per the germline V gene, CDR1 is DFQATT and CDR2 is SNEGSKA (reference sequence). The V gene end was trimmed by 2 bases and the J gene end by 6 bases; junction bases not matched to a gene: 6. The CDR3 has 13 amino acids. The CDR3: CSARSNRGPEAFF. The DNA for the CDR3 is TGCAGTGCTAGATCAAACAGGGGCCCTGAAGCTTTCTTT.

The chain recombines TRBV6-2 or TRBV6-3 with TRBJ2-5, with 10 bases matching TRBD2. The trim removed 7 bases at V and 5 bases at J, leaving 1 base unmatched. The CDR3 extends over 12 amino acids. The V gene's germline CDR1 is MNHEY and CDR2 SVGEGT. Written as DNA, the CDR3 is TGTGCCAGCACGGGACTAGCGGAGACCCAGTACTTC. Protein sequence: CASTGLAETQYF.

Only one count was recorded for this clonotype. The chain employs TRBV5-1 and TRBJ2-6; no reliable D call. Germline-derived CDR1 and CDR2 are SGHRS and YFSETQ. This CDR3 is built from 16 residues. The germline V and J ends were trimmed by 0 bases and 2 bases, with 9 bases remaining between them. CDR3 amino acids: CASSLDGVAGANVLTF. The CDR3 DNA is TGCGCCAGCAGCTTGGATGGGGTAGCTGGGGCCAACGTCCTGACTTTC.

The table lists this clonotype with a count of one. The J gene is TRBJ2-5, the V gene TRBV6-5, with D possibly called TRBD1 or TRBD2 (5 bases each). This CDR3 comprises 15 residues. CDR1 MNHEY and CDR2 SVGAGI come from the germline V gene. The V end lost 2 bases, the J end lost 4 bases, and 14 bases lay between the germline ends. In DNA form, the CDR3 reads TGTGCCAGCAGTTACGATGGCCTGAGGGGAGAGACCCAGTACTTC. Amino acid sequence: CASSYDGLRGETQYF.

This clonotype was seen only a few times. V usage is TRBV24-1 and J usage is TRBJ2-5; D ambiguous. Looked up from germline, CDR1 is KGHDR and CDR2 is SFDVKD. Trimming took 7 bases from V and 0 from J, leaving 8 bases between them. The CDR3 sequence is 13 residues long. CDR3 sequence: CATRKEDQETQYF. CDR3 bases: TGTGCCACCAGAAAAGAAGACCAAGAGACCCAGTACTTC.

The genes are TRBV9 and TRBJ2-7, with TRBD2 as a possible D gene (6 bases). Germline V gives CDR1 SGDLS, CDR2 YYNGEE. The germline V and J ends were trimmed by 6 bases and 2 bases, with 12 bases remaining between them. The CDR3 length is 13 residues. The CDR3: CASTAGSTYEQYF. Here the CDR3 DNA reads TGTGCCAGCACCGCGGGGTCCACCTACGAGCAGTACTTC.

This chain joins TRBV11-1 and TRBJ2-3; 14 bases fit TRBD2. The CDR3 runs to 16 residues. The germline CDR1 and CDR2 sequences are SGHAT and FQDESV (reference sequence). After removal of 5 bases from V and 7 bases from J, the junction contained 8 bases not matched to a gene. In DNA, the CDR3 is TGTGCCAGCAGCCCTTCCGGGACTAGCGGGAGAAATACGCAGTATTTT. Protein sequence: CASSPSGTSGRNTQYF.

This sequence joins TRBV20-1 and TRBJ1-2; TRBD1 aligns across 7 bases. This CDR3 has 12 residues. From germline, CDR1 is DFQATT and CDR2 SNEGSKA (reference sequence). J gave up 5 bases and V 5 bases, and 5 bases lay outside the gene matches. The DNA of the CDR3 is TGCAGTGCTGTTGAGGGGGCGTATGGCTACACCTTC. Encoded protein: CSAVEGAYGYTF.

This clonotype showed up just a few times. V gene TRBV18 combines with J gene TRBJ2-7, with D unclear. The V end lost 0 bases, the J end lost 3 bases, and 6 bases lay between the germline ends. From germline, CDR1 is KGHSH and CDR2 LQKENI. This CDR3 has 13 amino acids. The CDR3 sequence: CASSPPGFYEQYF. The CDR3 bases are TGTGCCAGCTCACCACCTGGATTCTACGAGCAGTACTTC. The variable domain in full, with the rest retrieved from reference TRBV18 and TRBJ2-7, is NAGVMQNPRHLVRRRGQEARLRCSPMKGHSHVYWYRQLPEEGLKFMVYLQKENIIDESGMPKERFSAEFPKEGPSILRIQQVVRGDSAAYFCASSPPGFYEQYFGPGTRLTVT.

CDR3 region: CASSLVGTSVSTDTQYF. CDR3 bases: TGTGCCAGCAGCTTAGTCGGGACTAGCGTCAGCACAGATACGCAGTATTTT. The J gene is TRBJ2-3, the V gene TRBV7-2; the match to TRBD2 covers 10 bases. V lost 1 base, J lost 0 bases, and 4 bases stayed unmatched. Germline V CDR1 and CDR2: SGHTA, FQGNSA. The CDR3 runs 17 residues.

The V and J genes are TRBV6-5 and TRBJ2-7, with 9 bases matching TRBD1. The CDR3 covers 15 residues. The V gene end was trimmed by 2 bases and the J gene end by 7 bases; junction bases not matched to a gene: 9. Germline V gene data show CDR1 as MNHEY and CDR2 as SVGAGI. CDR3 coding DNA: TGTGCCAGCAGTTACGCCGGGACAGGGTTAAATGAGCAGTACTTC. It specifies CASSYAGTGLNEQYF.

The chain recombines TRBV9 with TRBJ2-3; D gene uncertain. Germline-derived CDR1 and CDR2 are SGDLS and YYNGEE. V was pared by 0 bases and J by 3 bases, with 14 bases between. CDR3 length: 16 amino acids. The CDR3 DNA reads TGTGCCAGCAGCGTAGAGGGCAGTCTGTGGACAGATACGCAGTATTTT. Translating it yields CASSVEGSLWTDTQYF.

This clonotype was detected ten times or more. The V call is TRBV5-1, the J call TRBJ2-5; 10 nucleotides line up with TRBD2. The J segment lost 5 bases and the V segment lost 1 base, leaving 8 bases of the junction unmatched. Germline-derived CDR1 and CDR2 are SGHRS and YFSETQ. This CDR3 has 16 amino acids. CDR3 sequence (DNA): TGCGCCAGCAGCTTGATGCTAGCGGGGGCCAGGGAGACCCAGTACTTC. Translation gives CASSLMLAGARETQYF.

A few counts support this clonotype. This chain links TRBV19 with TRBJ1-4; a weak D match, TRBD1 (5 bases). Germline CDR1 LNHDA, CDR2 SQIVND (reference sequence). Trimming removed 0 bases from V and 8 bases from J, with 13 bases in between. This CDR3 is 15 amino acids long. The CDR3 bases are TGTGCCAGTAGTATAGATCGGGGAGGGGAAGAAAAACTGTTTTTT. This gives the protein CASSIDRGGEEKLFF.

The chain recombines TRBV7-2 with TRBJ1-2, with D unresolved. Germline V gene data show CDR1 as SGHTA and CDR2 as FQGNSA. Trimming cost V 5 bases and J 4 bases, with 17 bases left between them. The CDR3 sequence is 15 residues long. For the CDR3, the DNA is TGTGCCAGCAGCGCCAGGTATCTGACGACCTATGGCTACACCTTC. Its translation: CASSARYLTTYGYTF.

This clonotype has just a few counts. The rearrangement joins TRBV7-2 to TRBJ1-2; D is undetermined. With 5 bases removed from V and 4 bases from J, the gap between germline ends came to 14 bases. CDR1 is SGHTA and CDR2 is FQGNSA in the germline V gene. The CDR3 consists of 14 residues. The CDR3 region is CASSREAGPYGYTF. For the CDR3, the DNA is TGTGCCAGCAGCAGAGAGGCGGGCCCCTATGGCTACACCTTC. Supplemented by reference TRBV7-2 and TRBJ1-2, the full variable domain reads GAGVSQSPSNKVTEKGKDVELRCDPISGHTALYWYRQSLGQGLEFLIYFQGNSAPDKSGLPSDRFSAERTGGSVSTLTIQRTQQEDSAVYLCASSREAGPYGYTFGSGTRLTVV.

The genes are TRBV27 and TRBJ2-5; tentatively, D is TRBD2 (7 bases). The CDR3 is 16 amino acids. In germline, CDR1 is MNHEY, CDR2 SMNVEV (reference sequence). V lost 6 bases and J 0 bases, leaving 17 bases between the germline ends. This CDR3 reads CASRGYLGGDQETQYF. The CDR3 DNA reads TGTGCCAGCAGGGGGTACCTAGGGGGGGACCAAGAGACCCAGTACTTC.

The V and J genes are TRBV12-3 or TRBV12-4 and TRBJ1-4, with D possibly TRBD1 on 5 matching bases. The CDR3 contains 15 residues. The V and J ends lost 0 bases and 8 bases respectively, with 13 bases between them. The CDR3 spells CASSLAARAGEKLFF. CDR3 sequence (DNA): TGTGCCAGCAGTTTAGCGGCCAGGGCTGGCGAAAAACTGTTTTTT.

J is TRBJ2-5 and V is TRBV20-1; D is ambiguous. The tail of the sequence fits TRBJ2-7 better, so the J call may be wrong. Germline V gene data show CDR1 as DFQATT and CDR2 as SNEGSKA (reference sequence). CDR3 length equals 14 residues. The DNA of the CDR3 is TGCAGTGCTAGAGATCTAACAGAAGACTACGAGCAGTACTTC. The encoded protein is CSARDLTEDYEQYF.

This clonotype was picked up a small number of times. The rearrangement joins TRBV6-2 or TRBV6-3 to TRBJ1-2; D unresolved. Trimming stripped 2 bases from V and 11 bases from J, with 15 bases between. In germline, CDR1 is MNHEY, CDR2 SVGEGT. The CDR3 totals 13 residues. This CDR3 is CASSYGQDGGYTF. CDR3 nucleotides: TGTGCCAGCAGTTACGGGCAGGATGGTGGTTACACCTTC.

This clonotype was found a few times. This rearrangement joins TRBV29-1 to TRBJ2-3; perhaps TRBD2 as D (5 bases). The V gene lost 3 bases and the J gene lost 0 bases, with 10 bases spanning the gap. Germline values: CDR1 SQVTM, CDR2 ANQGSEA. CDR3 length equals 14 residues. The CDR3: CSVDSGPSTDTQYF. The CDR3 nucleotides read TGCAGCGTTGACAGCGGACCGAGCACAGATACGCAGTATTTT.

This clonotype showed up just a few times. The rearrangement uses TRBV27 and TRBJ1-2; no reliable D call. V was trimmed by 3 bases and J by 0 bases, leaving 11 bases between them. The CDR3 runs to 15 residues. From germline, CDR1 is MNHEY and CDR2 SMNVEV (reference sequence). The CDR3 loop reads CASSFGPLANYGYTF. The CDR3 nucleotides are TGTGCCAGCAGTTTCGGCCCACTAGCTAACTATGGCTACACCTTC.

The V and J genes are TRBV20-1 and TRBJ2-5; D is unclear. V was clipped by 5 bases and J by 4 bases, with 20 bases between them. Germline values: CDR1 DFQATT, CDR2 SNEGSKA (reference sequence). CDR3 length: 15 amino acids. The CDR3 reads CSADPAPTPPETQYF. CDR3 sequence (DNA): TGCAGTGCTGACCCAGCCCCGACGCCCCCAGAGACCCAGTACTTC.

This clonotype was found many times. The chain uses TRBV13 and TRBJ2-3; no definite D call. V lost 4 bases, J lost 3 bases, and 11 bases lay in between. The CDR3 totals 14 residues. Germline-derived CDR1 and CDR2 are PRHDT and FYEKMQ (reference sequence). In nucleotides, the CDR3 is TGTGCCAGCAGCTGGAGTGGTCGGACAGATACGCAGTATTTT. Translating gives CASSWSGRTDTQYF. The full variable domain, its missing parts supplied by reference TRBV13 and TRBJ2-3, is AAGVIQSPRHLIKEKRETATLKCYPIPRHDTVYWYQQGPGQDPQFLISFYEKMQSDKGSIPDRFSAQQFSDYHSELNMSSLELGDSALYFCASSWSGRTDTQYFGPGTRLTVL.

The table lists this clonotype with a few counts. This clone may be a read error of a much larger clone one base away. The chain links TRBV5-1 to TRBJ2-5; a weak D match, TRBD2 (6 bases). CDR1 and CDR2 (germline): SGHRS, YFSETQ. The CDR3 length is 13 residues. CDR3 sequence (DNA): TGCGCCAGCAGCTTGGAGTGGGGGGTTGAGCAGCTCTTC. This codes for CASSLEWGVEQLF.

This clonotype was detected a few times. The J gene is TRBJ1-2, the V gene TRBV4-2, with 7 bases aligning to TRBD1. The germline gives CDR1 LGHNA, CDR2 YNFKEQ. The CDR3 extends over 18 amino acids. V gave up 0 bases and J gave up 8 bases; unmatched junction bases: 18. The CDR3 DNA is TGTGCCAGCAGCCAAGATGGAGCTCGGACAGGTCCGATGAGGGGCTACACCTTC. Protein: CASSQDGARTGPMRGYTF.

This clonotype was counted a few times. The J gene is TRBJ1-1, the V gene TRBV5-5; 8 bases fit TRBD1. Germline CDR1 and CDR2: SGHKS and YYEKEE (reference sequence). V shed 6 bases, J shed 4 bases, and the junction held 11 bases outside the gene matches. The CDR3 loop spans 15 amino acids. The CDR3 spells CASTDLQGAGTEAFF. The DNA of the CDR3 is TGTGCCAGCACCGATCTCCAGGGGGCAGGCACTGAAGCTTTCTTT.